The present entry profiles one TCR beta chain with its context. The sample originates from a study of blood T cell repertoires in COVID-19. Participants reported their clinical history, and cohort assignment relied on those reports. Only in-frame clones appear in the TCRdb table, and some are missing; sequencing was by immunoSEQ multiplex PCR. This table holds some 130,000 clones, around 83% found once. V was pared by 6 bases and J by 7 bases, with 13 bases between. CDR3 length: 13 residues. The sample taken for sequencing was PBMCs or T cells enriched from blood (not recorded which). This clonotype was sampled from a man in his thirties or forties who had recovered from COVID-19. The rearrangement joins TRBV12-3 or TRBV12-4 to TRBJ1-5; possible D gene TRBD1, 6 bases. The CDR3 nucleotides read TGTGCCAGCAGAATTGCTAGGGGGCAGCCCCAGCATTTT. Encoded protein: CASRIARGQPQHF.